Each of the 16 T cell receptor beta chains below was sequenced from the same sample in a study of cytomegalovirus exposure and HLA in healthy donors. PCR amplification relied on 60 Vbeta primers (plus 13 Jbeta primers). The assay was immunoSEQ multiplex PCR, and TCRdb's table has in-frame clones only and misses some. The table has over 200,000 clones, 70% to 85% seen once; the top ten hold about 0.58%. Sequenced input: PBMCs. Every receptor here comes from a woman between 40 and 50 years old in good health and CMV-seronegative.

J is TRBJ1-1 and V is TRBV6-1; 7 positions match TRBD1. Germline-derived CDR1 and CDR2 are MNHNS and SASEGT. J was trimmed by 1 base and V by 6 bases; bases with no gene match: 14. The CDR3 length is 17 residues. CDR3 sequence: CASSEQGIRGPNTEAFF. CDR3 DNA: TGTGCCAGCAGCGAACAGGGGATTAGAGGTCCGAACACTGAAGCTTTCTTT.

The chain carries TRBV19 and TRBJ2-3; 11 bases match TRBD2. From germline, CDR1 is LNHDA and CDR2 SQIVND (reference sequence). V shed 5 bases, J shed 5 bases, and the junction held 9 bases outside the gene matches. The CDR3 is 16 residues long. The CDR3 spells CASSPQLAGGQDTQYF. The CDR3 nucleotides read TGTGCCAGTAGTCCCCAGCTAGCGGGGGGACAAGATACGCAGTATTTT.

CDR3 sequence reads: CAWSVSRRTEAFF. The CDR3 nucleotides read TGTGCCTGGAGTGTGAGCCGGAGGACTGAAGCTTTCTTT. The chain is built from TRBV30 and TRBJ1-1; no reliable D call. CDR3 length: 13 amino acids. The V and J ends lost 0 bases and 5 bases respectively, with 10 bases between them. Germline values: CDR1 GTSNPN, CDR2 SVGIG (reference sequence).

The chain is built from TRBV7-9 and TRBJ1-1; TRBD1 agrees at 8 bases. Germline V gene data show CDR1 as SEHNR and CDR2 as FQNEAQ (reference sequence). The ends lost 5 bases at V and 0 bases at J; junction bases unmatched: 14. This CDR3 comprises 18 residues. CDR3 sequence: CASSRTRDRPIVNTEAFF. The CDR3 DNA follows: TGTGCCAGCAGCCGGACCCGGGACAGGCCCATAGTGAACACTGAAGCTTTCTTT. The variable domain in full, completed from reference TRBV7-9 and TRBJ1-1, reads DTGVSQNPRHKITKRGQNVTFRCDPISEHNRLYWYRQTLGQGPEFLTYFQNEAQLEKSRLLSDRFSAERPKGSFSTLEIQRTEQGDSAMYLCASSRTRDRPIVNTEAFFGQGTRLTVV.

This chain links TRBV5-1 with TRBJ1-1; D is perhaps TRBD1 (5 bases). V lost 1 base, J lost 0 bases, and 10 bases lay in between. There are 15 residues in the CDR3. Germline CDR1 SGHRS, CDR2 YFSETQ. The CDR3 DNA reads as TGCGCCAGCAGCTTGTTGGGGGGGATGAACACTGAAGCTTTCTTT. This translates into CASSLLGGMNTEAFF.

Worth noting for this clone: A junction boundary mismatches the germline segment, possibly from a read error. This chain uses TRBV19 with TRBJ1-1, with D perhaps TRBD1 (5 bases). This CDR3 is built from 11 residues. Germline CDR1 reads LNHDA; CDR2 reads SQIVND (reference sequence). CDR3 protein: CASSLVRQKVF. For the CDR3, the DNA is TGTGCCAGTAGTTTGGTACGACAGAAGGTCTTT.

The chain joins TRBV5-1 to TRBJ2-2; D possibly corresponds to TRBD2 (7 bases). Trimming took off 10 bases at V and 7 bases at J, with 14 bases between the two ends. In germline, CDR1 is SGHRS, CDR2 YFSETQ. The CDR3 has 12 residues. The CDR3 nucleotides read TGCGCCTCACGGGGGGCGAACGGGGAGCTGTTTTTT. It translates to CASRGANGELFF. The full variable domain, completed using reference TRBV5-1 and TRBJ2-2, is KAGVTQTPRYLIKTRGQQVTLSCSPISGHRSVSWYQQTPGQGLQFLFEYFSETQRNKGNFPGRFSGRQFSNSRSEMNVSTLELGDSALYLCASRGANGELFFGEGSRLTVL.

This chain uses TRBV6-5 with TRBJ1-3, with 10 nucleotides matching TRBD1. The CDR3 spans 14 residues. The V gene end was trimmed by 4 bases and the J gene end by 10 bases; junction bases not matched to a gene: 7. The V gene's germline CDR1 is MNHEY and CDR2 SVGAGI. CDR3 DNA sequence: TGTGCCAGCAGTTTCGGGACAGGGGAGGGAACCATATATTTT. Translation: CASSFGTGEGTIYF.

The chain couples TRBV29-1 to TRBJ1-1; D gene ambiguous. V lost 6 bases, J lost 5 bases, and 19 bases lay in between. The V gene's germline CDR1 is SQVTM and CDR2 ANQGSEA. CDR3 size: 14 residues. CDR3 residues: CSVVSLGSGTEAFF. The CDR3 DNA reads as TGCAGCGTCGTATCTCTAGGGTCGGGGACTGAAGCTTTCTTT.

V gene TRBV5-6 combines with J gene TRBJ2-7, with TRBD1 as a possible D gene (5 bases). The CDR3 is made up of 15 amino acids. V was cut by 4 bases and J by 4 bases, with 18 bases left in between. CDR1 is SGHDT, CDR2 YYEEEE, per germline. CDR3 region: CASSDPRVGQYEQYF. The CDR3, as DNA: TGTGCCAGCAGCGATCCCAGGGTAGGGCAATACGAGCAGTACTTC.

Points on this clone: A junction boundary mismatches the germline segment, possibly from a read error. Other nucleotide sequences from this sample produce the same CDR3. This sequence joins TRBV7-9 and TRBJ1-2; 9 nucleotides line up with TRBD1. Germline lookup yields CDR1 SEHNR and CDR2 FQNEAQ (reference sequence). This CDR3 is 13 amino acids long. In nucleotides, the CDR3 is TGCGCCAGCAGCACAGGGGGCGACTATGGCTACACCTTC. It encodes CASSTGGDYGYTF.

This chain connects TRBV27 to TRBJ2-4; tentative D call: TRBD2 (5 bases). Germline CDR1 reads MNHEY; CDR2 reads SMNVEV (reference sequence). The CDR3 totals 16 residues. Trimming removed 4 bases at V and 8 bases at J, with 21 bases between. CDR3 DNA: TGTGCCAGCAGTTCTCTCCTTAGAGGGCGGCGGCACATTCAGTACTTC. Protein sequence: CASSSLLRGRRHIQYF.

The CDR3 protein is CASSSQGVLNTEAFF. CDR3 bases: TGTGCCAGTAGTTCACAGGGGGTCCTGAACACTGAAGCTTTCTTT. The chain links TRBV19 to TRBJ1-1; 8 nucleotides agree with TRBD1. The V gene end was trimmed by 5 bases and the J gene end by 0 bases; junction bases not matched to a gene: 5. Germline V CDR1 and CDR2: LNHDA, SQIVND (reference sequence). This CDR3 contains 15 residues.

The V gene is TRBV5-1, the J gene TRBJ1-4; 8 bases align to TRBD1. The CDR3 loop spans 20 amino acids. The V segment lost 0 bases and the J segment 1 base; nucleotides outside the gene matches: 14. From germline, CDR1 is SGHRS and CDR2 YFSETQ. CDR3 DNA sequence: TGCGCCAGCAGCTTGGAAGCAGGGGGCATATCTCGGCGAACTAATGAAAAACTGTTTTTT. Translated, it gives CASSLEAGGISRRTNEKLFF.

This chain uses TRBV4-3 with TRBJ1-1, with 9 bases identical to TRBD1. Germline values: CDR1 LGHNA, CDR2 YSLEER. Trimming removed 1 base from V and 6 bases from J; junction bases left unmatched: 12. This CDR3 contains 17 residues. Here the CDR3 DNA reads TGCGCCAGCAGCCAAGCGGGTGGACAGGGGTATTTCCCTGAAGCTTTCTTT. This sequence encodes CASSQAGGQGYFPEAFF.

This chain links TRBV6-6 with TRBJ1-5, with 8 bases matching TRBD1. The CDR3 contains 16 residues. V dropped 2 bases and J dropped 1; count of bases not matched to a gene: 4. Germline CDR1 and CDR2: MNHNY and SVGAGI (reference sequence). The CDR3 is CASSYGTGRSNQPQHF. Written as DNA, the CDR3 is TGTGCCAGCAGTTACGGGACAGGAAGGAGCAATCAGCCCCAGCATTTT.